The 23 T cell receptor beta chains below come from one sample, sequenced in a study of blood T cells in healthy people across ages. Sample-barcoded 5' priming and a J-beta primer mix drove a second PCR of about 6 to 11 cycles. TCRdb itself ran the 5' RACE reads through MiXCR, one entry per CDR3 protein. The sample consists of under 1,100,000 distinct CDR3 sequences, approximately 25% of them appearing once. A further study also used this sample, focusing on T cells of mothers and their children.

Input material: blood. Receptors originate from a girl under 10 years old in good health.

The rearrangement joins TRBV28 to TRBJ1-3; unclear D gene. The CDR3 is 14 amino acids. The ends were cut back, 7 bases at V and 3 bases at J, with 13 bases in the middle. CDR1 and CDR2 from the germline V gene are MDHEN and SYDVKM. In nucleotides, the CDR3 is TGTGCCAGCAATCCCCGCCTGGGTGGAAACACCATATATTTT. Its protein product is CASNPRLGGNTIYF.

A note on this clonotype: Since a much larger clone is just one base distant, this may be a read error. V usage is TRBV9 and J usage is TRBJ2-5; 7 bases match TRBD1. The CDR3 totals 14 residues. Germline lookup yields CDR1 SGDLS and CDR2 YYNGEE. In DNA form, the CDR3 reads TGTGCCAGCAGCGTAGGGGACAGCCAAGAGGCCCAGTACTTC. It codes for CASSVGDSQEAQYF.

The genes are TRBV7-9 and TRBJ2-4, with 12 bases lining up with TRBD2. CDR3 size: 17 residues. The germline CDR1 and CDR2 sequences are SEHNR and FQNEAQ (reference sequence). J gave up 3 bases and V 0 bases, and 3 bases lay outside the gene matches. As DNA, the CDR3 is TGTGCCAGCAGCTTAGCCGGACTAGCGGGATACAAAAACATTCAGTACTTC. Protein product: CASSLAGLAGYKNIQYF. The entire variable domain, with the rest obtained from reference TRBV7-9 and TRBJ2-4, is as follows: DTGVSQNPRHKITKRGQNVTFRCDPISEHNRLYWYRQTLGQGPEFLTYFQNEAQLEKSRLLSDRFSAERPKGSFSTLEIQRTEQGDSAMYLCASSLAGLAGYKNIQYFGAGTRLSVL.

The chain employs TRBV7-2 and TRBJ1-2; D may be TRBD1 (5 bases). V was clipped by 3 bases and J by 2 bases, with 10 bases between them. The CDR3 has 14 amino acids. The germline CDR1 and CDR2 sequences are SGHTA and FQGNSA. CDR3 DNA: TGTGCCAGCAGCTTTCGGGGGGAAAACTATGGCTACACCTTC. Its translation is CASSFRGENYGYTF.

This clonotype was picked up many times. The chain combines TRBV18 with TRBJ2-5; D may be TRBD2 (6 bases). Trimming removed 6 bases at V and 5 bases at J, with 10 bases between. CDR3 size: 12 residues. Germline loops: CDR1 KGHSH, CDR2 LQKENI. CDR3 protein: CASSNRGETQYF. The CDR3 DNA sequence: TGTGCCAGCTCCAATCGGGGGGAGACCCAGTACTTC. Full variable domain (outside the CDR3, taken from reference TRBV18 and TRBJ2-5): NAGVMQNPRHLVRRRGQEARLRCSPMKGHSHVYWYRQLPEEGLKFMVYLQKENIIDESGMPKERFSAEFPKEGPSILRIQQVVRGDSAAYFCASSNRGETQYFGPGTRLLVL.

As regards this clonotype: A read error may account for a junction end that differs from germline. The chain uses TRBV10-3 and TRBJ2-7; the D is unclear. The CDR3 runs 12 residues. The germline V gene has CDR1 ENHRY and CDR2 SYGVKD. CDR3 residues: CAISESKRMVYF. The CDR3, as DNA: TGTGCCATCAGTGAGTCGAAAAGGATGGTTTATTTC.

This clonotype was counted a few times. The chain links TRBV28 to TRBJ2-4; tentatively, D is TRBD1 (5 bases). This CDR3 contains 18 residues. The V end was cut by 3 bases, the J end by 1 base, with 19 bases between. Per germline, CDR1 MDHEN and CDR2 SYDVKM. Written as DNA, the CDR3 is TGTGCCAGCAGTTTTTATCGACAGCTCACAAGTGCCAAAAACATTCAGTACTTC. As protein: CASSFYRQLTSAKNIQYF. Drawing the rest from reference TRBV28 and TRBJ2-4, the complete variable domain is DVKVTQSSRYLVKRTGEKVFLECVQDMDHENMFWYRQDPGLGLRLIYFSYDVKMKEKGDIPEGYSVSREKKERFSLILESASTNQTSMYLCASSFYRQLTSAKNIQYFGAGTRLSVL.

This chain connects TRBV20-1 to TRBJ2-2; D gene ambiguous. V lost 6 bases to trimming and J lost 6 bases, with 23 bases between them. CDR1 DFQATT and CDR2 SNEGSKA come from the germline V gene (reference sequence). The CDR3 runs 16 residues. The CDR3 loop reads CSARSRTRNEAGELFF. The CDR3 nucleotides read TGCAGTGCAAGATCCCGGACCAGGAACGAAGCCGGGGAGCTGTTTTTT.

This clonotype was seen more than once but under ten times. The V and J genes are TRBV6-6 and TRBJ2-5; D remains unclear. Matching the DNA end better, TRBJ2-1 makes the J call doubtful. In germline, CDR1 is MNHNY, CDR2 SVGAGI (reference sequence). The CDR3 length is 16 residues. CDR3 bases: TGTGCCAGCAGCGACCTGGGATCAAGACCTCACAATGAGCAGTTCTTC. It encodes CASSDLGSRPHNEQFF.

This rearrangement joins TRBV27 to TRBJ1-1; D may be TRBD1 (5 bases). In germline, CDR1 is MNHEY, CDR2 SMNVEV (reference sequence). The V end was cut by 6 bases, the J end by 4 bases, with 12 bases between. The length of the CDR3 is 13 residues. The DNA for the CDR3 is TGTGCCAGCAGGGCCACGGGGGGCACTGAAGCTTTCTTT. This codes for CASRATGGTEAFF.

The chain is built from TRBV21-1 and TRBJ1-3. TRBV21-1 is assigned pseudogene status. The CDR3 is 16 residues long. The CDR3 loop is CASSKDPNRSGNTIYF. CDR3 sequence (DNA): TGTGCCAGCAGCAAAGACCCCAACCGCTCTGGAAACACCATATATTTT.

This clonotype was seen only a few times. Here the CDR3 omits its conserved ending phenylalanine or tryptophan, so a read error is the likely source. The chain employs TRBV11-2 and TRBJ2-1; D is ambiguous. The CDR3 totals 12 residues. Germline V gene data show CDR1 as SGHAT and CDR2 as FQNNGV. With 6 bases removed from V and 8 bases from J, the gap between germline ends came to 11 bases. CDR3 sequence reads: CASRPPVDEQFL. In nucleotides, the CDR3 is TGTGCCAGCAGGCCCCCTGTCGATGAGCAGTTCCTC.

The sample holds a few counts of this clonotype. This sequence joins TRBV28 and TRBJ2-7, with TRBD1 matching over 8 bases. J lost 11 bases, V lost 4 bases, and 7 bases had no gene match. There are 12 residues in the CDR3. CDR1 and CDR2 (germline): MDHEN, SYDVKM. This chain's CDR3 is CASSSRQGKEYF. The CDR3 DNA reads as TGTGCCAGCAGTTCCCGACAGGGGAAAGAGTACTTC.

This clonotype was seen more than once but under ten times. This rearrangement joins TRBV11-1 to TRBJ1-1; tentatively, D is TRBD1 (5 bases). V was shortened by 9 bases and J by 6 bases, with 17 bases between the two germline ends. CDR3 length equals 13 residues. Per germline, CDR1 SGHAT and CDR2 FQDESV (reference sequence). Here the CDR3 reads CARNMRTGAEAFF. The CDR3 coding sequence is TGTGCCAGGAATATGCGAACAGGCGCTGAAGCTTTCTTT. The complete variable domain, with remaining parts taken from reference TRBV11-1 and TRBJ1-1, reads EAEVAQSPRYKITEKSQAVAFWCDPISGHATLYWYRQILGQGPELLVQFQDESVVDDSQLPKDRFSAERLKGVDSTLKIQPAELGDSAMYLCARNMRTGAEAFFGQGTRLTVV.

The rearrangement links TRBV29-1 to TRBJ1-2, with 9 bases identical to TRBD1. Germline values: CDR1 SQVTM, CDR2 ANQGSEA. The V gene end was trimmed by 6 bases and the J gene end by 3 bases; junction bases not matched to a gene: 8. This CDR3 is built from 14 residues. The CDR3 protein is CSVPWDRADYGYTF. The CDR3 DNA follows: TGCAGCGTACCGTGGGACAGGGCCGACTATGGCTACACCTTC. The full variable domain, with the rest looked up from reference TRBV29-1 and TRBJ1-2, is SAVISQKPSRDICQRGTSLTIQCQVDSQVTMMFWYRQQPGQSLTLIATANQGSEATYESGFVIDKFPISRPNLTFSTLTVSNMSPEDSSIYLCSVPWDRADYGYTFGSGTRLTVV.

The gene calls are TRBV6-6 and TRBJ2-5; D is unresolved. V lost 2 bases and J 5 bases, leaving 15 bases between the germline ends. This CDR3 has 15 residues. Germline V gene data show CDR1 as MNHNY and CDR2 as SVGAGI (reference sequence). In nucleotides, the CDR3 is TGTGCCAGCAGTTACCGAACGACTGGAGCGGAGACCCAGTACTTC. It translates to CASSYRTTGAETQYF.

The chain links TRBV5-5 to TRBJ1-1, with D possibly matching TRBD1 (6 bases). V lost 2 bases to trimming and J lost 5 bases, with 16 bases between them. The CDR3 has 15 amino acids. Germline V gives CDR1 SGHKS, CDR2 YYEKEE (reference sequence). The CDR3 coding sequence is TGTGCCAGCAGCTTCCCAGGGGCGGGTAGAACTGAAGCTTTCTTT. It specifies CASSFPGAGRTEAFF.

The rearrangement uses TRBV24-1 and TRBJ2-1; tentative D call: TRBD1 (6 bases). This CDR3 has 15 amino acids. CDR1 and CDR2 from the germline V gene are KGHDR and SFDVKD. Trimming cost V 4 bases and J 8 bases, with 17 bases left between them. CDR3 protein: CATSDSWGRPDEQFF. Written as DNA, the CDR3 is TGTGCCACCAGTGACTCCTGGGGGCGACCTGATGAGCAGTTCTTC.

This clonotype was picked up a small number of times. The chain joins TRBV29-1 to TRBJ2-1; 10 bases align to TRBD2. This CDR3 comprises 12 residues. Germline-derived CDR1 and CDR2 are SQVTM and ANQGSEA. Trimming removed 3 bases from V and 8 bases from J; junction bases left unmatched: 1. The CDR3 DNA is TGCAGCGTTGAGCTAGCGGGGGATGAGCAGTTCTTC. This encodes CSVELAGDEQFF.

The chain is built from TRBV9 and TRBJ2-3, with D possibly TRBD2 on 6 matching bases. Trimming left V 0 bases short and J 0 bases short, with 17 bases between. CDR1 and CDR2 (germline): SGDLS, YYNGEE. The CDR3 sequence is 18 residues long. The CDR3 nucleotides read TGTGCCAGCAGCGTAGCCGGGAGTACCCACTTTAGCACAGATACGCAGTATTTT. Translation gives CASSVAGSTHFSTDTQYF.

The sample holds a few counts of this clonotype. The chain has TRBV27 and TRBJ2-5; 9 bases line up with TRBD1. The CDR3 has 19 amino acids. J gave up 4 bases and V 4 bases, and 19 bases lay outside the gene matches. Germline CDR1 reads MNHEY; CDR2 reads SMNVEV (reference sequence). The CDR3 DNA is TGTGCCAGCAGTTCACAACCGACTAGGGACAGGGACGTATCAGAGACCCAGTACTTC. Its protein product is CASSSQPTRDRDVSETQYF.

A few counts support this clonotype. The CDR3 DNA sequence: TGTGCCAGCAGTTTCTCCAAAGGGACTCGATCGACCGGGGAGCTGTTTTTT. Its translation is CASSFSKGTRSTGELFF. V and J are TRBV27 and TRBJ2-2; D is possibly TRBD2 (6 bases). Germline-derived CDR1 and CDR2 are MNHEY and SMNVEV (reference sequence). V was clipped by 3 bases and J by 5 bases, with 19 bases between them. The length of the CDR3 is 17 residues.

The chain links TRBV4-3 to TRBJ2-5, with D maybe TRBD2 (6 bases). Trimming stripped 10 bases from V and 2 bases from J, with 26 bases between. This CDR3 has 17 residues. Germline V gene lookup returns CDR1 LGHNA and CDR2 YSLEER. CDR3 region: CATHWRESSGLQETQYF. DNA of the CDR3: TGCGCCACACACTGGAGGGAGAGTTCGGGGTTGCAAGAGACCCAGTACTTC.